This TCR beta chain was identified in a study of T cells after yellow fever vaccination. TCRdb redid the calling of the 5' RACE reads with MiXCR, one entry per CDR3 protein. The table includes more than 95,000 distinct CDR3 sequences, 13% to 15% detected once. The ends lost 7 bases at V and 4 bases at J; junction bases unmatched: 8. The CDR3 loop spans 13 amino acids. Germline V gene lookup returns CDR1 SQVTM and CDR2 ANQGSEA. Sequenced here: CD8+ T cells sorted from PBMCs, sampled 5 days after the yellow fever booster vaccination. The receptor was isolated from a man aged 18 to 35 who received the YFV17D yellow fever vaccine. This rearrangement joins TRBV29-1 to TRBJ1-1, with TRBD1 matching 8 bases. The CDR3 loop is CSGLGTGGTEAFF. The CDR3 DNA sequence: TGCAGCGGCCTTGGGACAGGCGGCACTGAAGCTTTCTTT.